Listed below are T cell receptor beta chains from one sample, sequenced in a study of beta chain features in type 1 diabetes. The data were produced by immunoSEQ multiplex PCR, yet TCRdb's version contains in-frame clones alone and is incomplete. This table has around 500,000 clones, about 30% appearing once. The specimen sequenced was naive CD4+ T cells from blood. All receptors come from a man in his late teens or twenties in good health. Each CDR3 is given with its conserved first and last residue. D genes are given only for firm matches. Not all rows give a size; the values are once, few, many and, for expanded clones, a class.

DNA: TGTGCCAGCAGTGAAGGGGTTACCACAGATACGCAGTATTTT
CDR3: CASSEGVTTDTQYF
J: TRBJ2-3
D: -
V: TRBV25-1
size: -

DNA: TGCAGCGTTGTTCGCCCCCTGGACGACGAGCAGTACTTC
CDR3: CSVVRPLDDEQYF
J: TRBJ2-7
D: -
V: TRBV29-1
size: few

DNA: TGCAGCGCCCGCTGGACAGCCCTTCCTAAGAGCTACACCTTC
CDR3: CSARWTALPKSYTF
J: TRBJ1-2
D: -
V: TRBV29-1
size: -

DNA: TGTGCCATCAGTGGGGCAGCCTCCTCCTACGAGCAGTACTTC
CDR3: CAISGAASSYEQYF
J: TRBJ2-7
D: -
V: TRBV10-3
size: few

DNA: TGCAGCGTTCAGTCCAGGGGAGGCACTGAAGCTTTCTTT
CDR3: CSVQSRGGTEAFF
J: TRBJ1-1
D: -
V: TRBV29-1
size: -

DNA: TGTGCCAGCAGTCTAAGAGGGCGGGCAGCTTTCTTT
CDR3: CASSLRGRAAFF
J: TRBJ1-1
D: -
V: TRBV13
size: -

DNA: TGTGCCATCGCAGCCGACACTGGGGATGAAAAACTGTTTTTT
CDR3: CAIAADTGDEKLFF
J: TRBJ1-4
D: -
V: TRBV10-3
size: few

DNA: TGTGCCTGGCGGGAGGAGATGAACACTGAAGCTTTCTTT
CDR3: CAWREEMNTEAFF
J: TRBJ1-1
D: -
V: TRBV30
size: few

DNA: TGCAGCGTTGAGATATTCCAAGAGACCCAGTACTTC
CDR3: CSVEIFQETQYF
J: TRBJ2-5
D: -
V: TRBV29-1
size: few

DNA: TGTGCCAGCTCCCAAAGGCGGGCTGAGACCCAGTACTTC
CDR3: CASSQRRAETQYF
J: TRBJ2-5
D: -
V: TRBV27
size: few

DNA: TGCAGTGCTAGGGGGCGGGAGACCCAGTACTTC
CDR3: CSARGRETQYF
J: TRBJ2-5
D: -
V: TRBV20-1
size: few

DNA: TGTGCCAGCAGCAGAACAGAAGCTAACTATGGCTACACCTTC
CDR3: CASSRTEANYGYTF
J: TRBJ1-2
D: -
V: TRBV7-8
size: -

DNA: TGCGCCAGCAGCGAGGACGCCCCGGAGGATACGCAGTATTTT
CDR3: CASSEDAPEDTQYF
J: TRBJ2-3
D: -
V: TRBV5-1
size: -